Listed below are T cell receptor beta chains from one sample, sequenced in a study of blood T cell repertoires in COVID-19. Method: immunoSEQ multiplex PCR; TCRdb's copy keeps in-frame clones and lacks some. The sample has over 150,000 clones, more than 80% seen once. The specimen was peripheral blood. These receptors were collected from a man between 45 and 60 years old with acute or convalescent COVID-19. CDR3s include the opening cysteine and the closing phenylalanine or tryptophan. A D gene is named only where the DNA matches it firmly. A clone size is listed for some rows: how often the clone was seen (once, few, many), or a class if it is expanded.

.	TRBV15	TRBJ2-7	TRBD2	CATSREGAGAYEQYF	TGTGCCACCAGCAGAGAGGGAGCGGGAGCCTACGAGCAGTACTTC
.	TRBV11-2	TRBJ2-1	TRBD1	CASSLDQRQGALEQFF	TGTGCCAGCAGCTTAGATCAGAGACAGGGGGCATTGGAGCAGTTCTTC
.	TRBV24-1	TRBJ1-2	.	CATSDSGVANYGYTF	TGTGCCACCAGTGACTCAGGGGTTGCTAACTATGGCTACACCTTC
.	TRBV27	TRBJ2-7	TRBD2	CASSPPRALAGRFSYEQYF	TGTGCCAGCAGTCCACCCCGGGCACTAGCGGGACGATTCTCCTACGAGCAGTACTTC
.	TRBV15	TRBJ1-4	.	CATSRVDRIATNEKLFF	TGTGCCACCAGCAGAGTAGACAGGATTGCAACTAATGAAAAACTGTTTTTT
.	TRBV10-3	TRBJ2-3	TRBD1	CAISELGQGTDTQYF	TGTGCCATCAGTGAGTTAGGACAGGGAACAGATACGCAGTATTTT
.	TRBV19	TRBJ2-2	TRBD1	CASTSDRAPPNTGELFF	TGTGCCAGCACTTCCGACAGGGCCCCGCCGAACACCGGGGAGCTGTTTTTT
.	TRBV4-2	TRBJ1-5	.	CASSQDPGRVNQPQHF	TGTGCCAGCAGCCAAGATCCAGGCAGGGTAAATCAGCCCCAGCATTTT
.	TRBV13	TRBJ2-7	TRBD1	CASSAPGQRNYEQYF	TGTGCCAGCAGCGCTCCGGGACAGAGGAACTACGAGCAGTACTTC
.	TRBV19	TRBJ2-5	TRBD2	CASSISLAGARETQYF	TGTGCCAGTAGTATCAGCCTAGCGGGAGCGCGGGAGACCCAGTACTTC
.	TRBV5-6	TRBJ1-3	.	CASSNRGPGWPQTIYF	TGTGCCAGCAGCAACCGAGGGCCCGGCTGGCCGCAAACCATATATTTT
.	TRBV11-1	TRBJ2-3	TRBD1	CASSPPDRAGDTQYF	TGTGCCAGCAGCCCTCCCGACAGGGCTGGAGATACGCAGTATTTT
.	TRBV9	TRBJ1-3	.	CASSVTSDSGNTIYF	TGTGCCAGCAGCGTTACCTCAGACTCTGGAAACACCATATATTTT
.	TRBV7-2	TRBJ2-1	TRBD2	CASSLWGSGMWNEQFF	TGTGCCAGCAGCTTATGGGGTAGCGGGATGTGGAATGAGCAGTTCTTC
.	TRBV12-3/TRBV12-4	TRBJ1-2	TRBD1	CASSDTGGRGYTF	TGTGCCAGCAGTGATACAGGGGGCCGTGGCTACACCTTC
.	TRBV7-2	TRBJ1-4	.	CASSLVAATNEKLFF	TGTGCCAGCAGCTTAGTAGCTGCAACTAATGAAAAACTGTTTTTT
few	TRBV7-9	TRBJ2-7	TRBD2	CASRLDRRGEYEQYF	TGTGCCAGCAGACTAGACAGGCGGGGGGAGTACGAGCAGTACTTC
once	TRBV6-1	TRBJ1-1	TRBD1	CASSEGDRGLNTEAFF	TGTGCCAGCAGTGAAGGGGACAGGGGCTTGAACACTGAAGCTTTCTTT
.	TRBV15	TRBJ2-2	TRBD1	CATSARQGRGPGELFF	TGTGCCACCAGCGCGCGACAGGGAAGGGGTCCCGGGGAGCTGTTTTTT
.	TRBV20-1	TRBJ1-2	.	CSGVEVRGYTF	TGCAGCGGGGTTGAGGTTCGTGGCTACACCTTC
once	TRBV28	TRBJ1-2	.	CASSFLGVNYGYTF	TGTGCCAGCAGTTTCTTAGGGGTTAACTATGGCTACACCTTC
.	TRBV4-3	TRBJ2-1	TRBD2	CASSQGLAGLSQFF	TGCGCCAGCAGCCAGGGACTAGCGGGCTTGAGTCAGTTCTTC
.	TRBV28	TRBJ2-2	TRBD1	CASSLFWDRNTGELFF	TGTGCCAGCAGTTTATTTTGGGACAGGAACACCGGGGAGCTGTTTTTT
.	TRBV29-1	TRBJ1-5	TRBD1	CSVGDRGNQPQHF	TGCAGCGTTGGGGACAGGGGTAATCAGCCCCAGCATTTT
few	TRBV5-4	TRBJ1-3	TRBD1	CASSLGQGVGNTIYF	TGTGCCAGCAGCTTGGGACAGGGGGTCGGAAACACCATATATTTT
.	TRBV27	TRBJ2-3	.	CASSSPGAGTDTQYF	TGTGCCAGCAGTTCCCCAGGGGCTGGCACAGATACGCAGTATTTT
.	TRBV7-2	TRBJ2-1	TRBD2	CASSPRTSGYNEQFF	TGTGCCAGCAGCCCCCGGACTAGCGGCTACAATGAGCAGTTCTTC
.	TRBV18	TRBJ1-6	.	CASSPSRAGNSPLHF	TGTGCCAGCTCACCTTCCCGGGCGGGTAATTCACCCCTCCACTTT
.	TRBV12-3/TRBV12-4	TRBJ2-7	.	CASSLQTQDEQYF	TGTGCCAGCAGTTTACAAACCCAGGACGAGCAGTACTTC
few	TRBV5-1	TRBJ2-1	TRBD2	CASSLGTSGNNEQFF	TGCGCCAGCAGCCTTGGGACTAGCGGGAACAATGAGCAGTTCTTC
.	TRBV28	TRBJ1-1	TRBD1	CASRKGARGRVTEAFF	TGTGCCAGCAGGAAAGGGGCCAGGGGGCGAGTAACTGAAGCTTTCTTT